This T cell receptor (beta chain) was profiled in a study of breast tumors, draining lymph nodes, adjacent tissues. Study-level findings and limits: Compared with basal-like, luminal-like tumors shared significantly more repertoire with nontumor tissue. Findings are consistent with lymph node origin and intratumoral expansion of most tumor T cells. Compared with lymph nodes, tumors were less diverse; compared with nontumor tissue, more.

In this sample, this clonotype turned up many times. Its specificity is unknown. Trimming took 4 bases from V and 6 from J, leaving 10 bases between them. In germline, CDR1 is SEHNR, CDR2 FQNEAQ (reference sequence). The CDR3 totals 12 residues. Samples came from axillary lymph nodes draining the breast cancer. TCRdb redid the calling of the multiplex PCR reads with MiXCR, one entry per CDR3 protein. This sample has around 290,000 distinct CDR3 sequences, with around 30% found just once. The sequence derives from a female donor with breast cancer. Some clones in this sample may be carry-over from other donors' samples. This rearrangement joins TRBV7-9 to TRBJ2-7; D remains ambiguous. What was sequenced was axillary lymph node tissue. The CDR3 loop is CASSSRTGEQYF. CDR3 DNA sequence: TGTGCCAGCAGCTCACGTACCGGCGAGCAGTACTTC.